This TCR beta chain was captured in a study of CD8+CD57+ T cells in acquired aplastic anemia. Study in general: Each DNA sample taken from sorted CD4+ and CD8+ cells came to 3.2 ug on average. The average read count for CD4+ cells in healthy donors was roughly 10 million. Findings and caveats of the study: A significant difference in CD8+ Simpson's diversity between patients and controls was not found. A set of approximately 29 CD8+ CDR3 sequences was shared between patients and controls, and these sequences appeared highly expressed in patients.

The CDR3 totals 13 residues. The germline CDR1 and CDR2 sequences are KGHSH and LQKENI. V was clipped by 7 bases and J by 3 bases, with 12 bases between them. The use of genomic DNA as template underpinned the TCR beta VDJ and CDR3 profiling. TCRdb redid the calling of the reads with MiXCR, one entry per CDR3 protein. The data show hundreds of thousands of distinct CDR3 sequences, about two thirds seen once. A note on this clonotype: The antigen remains undetermined.

The sample consisted of sorted CD4+, CD8+, or CD8+CD57+ T cells (not recorded which) from PBMCs. The chain couples TRBV18 to TRBJ1-1; D gene unclear. This TCR came from a human donor in good health, serving as a control. This chain's CDR3 is CASYMTPDTEAFF. CDR3 nucleotides: TGTGCCAGCTACATGACCCCGGACACTGAAGCTTTCTTT.